What follows are 30 T cell receptor beta chains derived from one specimen sequenced in a study of OX40 agonist ivuxolimab in advanced cancers. Assay: immunoSEQ multiplex PCR; the TCRdb copy retains only in-frame clones and omits some. Among tens of thousands of clones listed, roughly 80% were seen once. The specimen was CD4+ or CD8+ T cells sorted from blood, collected in a trial of the OX40 agonist ivuxolimab. The receptors derive from an adult with an advanced solid tumor such as melanoma, head and neck, liver or kidney cancer.

The J gene is TRBJ2-7, the V gene TRBV7-7; possibly TRBD1 or TRBD2 for D (7 bases each). CDR1 and CDR2 (germline): SSHAT, FNYEAQ (reference sequence). V was trimmed by 3 bases and J by 6 bases, leaving 15 bases between them. The CDR3 consists of 14 residues. The CDR3 sequence: CASSFRQGGLEQYF. Written as DNA, the CDR3 is TGTGCCAGCAGCTTTAGGCAGGGGGGGCTCGAGCAGTACTTC.

This CDR3 reads CAISAAGGRGNTEAFF. The CDR3 DNA is TGTGCCATCAGTGCGGCGGGGGGGCGTGGAAACACTGAAGCTTTCTTT. The chain carries TRBV10-3 and TRBJ1-1; tentatively, D is TRBD1 (6 bases). The V gene lost 4 bases and the J gene lost 2 bases, with 17 bases spanning the gap. The CDR3 has 16 residues. Looked up from germline, CDR1 is ENHRY and CDR2 is SYGVKD.

This rearrangement joins TRBV15 to TRBJ2-5, with TRBD2 as a possible D gene (6 bases). CDR1 is LNHNV and CDR2 is YYDKDF in the germline V gene (reference sequence). The V gene lost 0 bases and the J gene lost 11 bases, with 22 bases spanning the gap. This CDR3 region has 16 residues. In DNA form, the CDR3 reads TGTGCCACCAGCAGAGATTCCGGATACCTCCCGGGGGAGCAGTACTTC. Protein product: CATSRDSGYLPGEQYF.

The chain employs TRBV7-3 and TRBJ2-7, with TRBD2 matching 7 bases. V gave up 1 base and J gave up 5 bases; unmatched junction bases: 11. CDR1 and CDR2 from the germline V gene are SGHTA and FQGTGA. There are 16 residues in the CDR3. This CDR3 is CASSLREAGEGHEQYF. DNA for the CDR3: TGTGCCAGCAGCTTAAGAGAGGCGGGAGAGGGGCACGAGCAGTACTTC.

The chain employs TRBV7-3 and TRBJ2-1; TRBD2 agrees at 12 bases. Unmatched junction bases numbered 4, after V lost 4 bases and J lost 6 bases. Germline CDR1 and CDR2: SGHTA and FQGTGA. The CDR3 is 15 residues long. The CDR3 region is CASSSRTSGTNEQFF. DNA for the CDR3: TGTGCCAGCAGCTCTCGGACTAGCGGGACCAATGAGCAGTTCTTC.

The V and J genes are TRBV28 and TRBJ2-5, with unresolved D. The CDR3 is 11 residues long. Trimming removed 3 bases from V and 5 bases from J, with 4 bases in between. Germline-derived CDR1 and CDR2 are MDHEN and SYDVKM. This CDR3 reads CASSLRETQYF. The CDR3 nucleotides read TGTGCCAGCAGTTTGAGGGAGACCCAGTACTTC.

The rearrangement links TRBV4-1 to TRBJ2-7; 8 positions match TRBD1. The CDR3 has 14 residues. CDR1 MGHRA and CDR2 YSYEKL come from the germline V gene. The V segment lost 4 bases and the J segment 4 bases; nucleotides outside the gene matches: 6. CDR3 coding DNA: TGCGCCAGCAGCCCCGGACAGGGAATTTACGAGCAGTACTTC. Its protein product is CASSPGQGIYEQYF.

The chain carries TRBV7-9 and TRBJ2-5; D could derive from TRBD1 or TRBD2 (6 bases each). The germline gives CDR1 SEHNR, CDR2 FQNEAQ (reference sequence). Trimming removed 2 bases at V and 5 bases at J, with 15 bases between. The CDR3 runs to 15 residues. CDR3 DNA sequence: TGTGCCAGCAGCTTACTAACAGGGAGGCGGGAGACCCAGTACTTC. As protein: CASSLLTGRRETQYF. The full variable domain, completed using reference TRBV7-9 and TRBJ2-5, is DTGVSQNPRHKITKRGQNVTFRCDPISEHNRLYWYRQTLGQGPEFLTYFQNEAQLEKSRLLSDRFSAERPKGSFSTLEIQRTEQGDSAMYLCASSLLTGRRETQYFGPGTRLLVL.

The rearrangement uses TRBV6-5 and TRBJ1-5; TRBD1 aligns across 7 bases. With 5 bases clipped from V and 6 bases from J, the junction kept 7 bases outside the gene matches. The CDR3 extends over 14 amino acids. CDR1 MNHEY and CDR2 SVGAGI come from the germline V gene. In nucleotides, the CDR3 is TGTGCCAGCAGTCTCCAGACAGGGCGTCAGCCCCAGCATTTT. Amino acids: CASSLQTGRQPQHF.

This chain joins TRBV6-1 and TRBJ2-3, with TRBD2 identical over 8 bases. V gave up 5 bases and J gave up 3 bases; unmatched junction bases: 4. Germline V gene data show CDR1 as MNHNS and CDR2 as SASEGT. The CDR3 loop spans 14 amino acids. In DNA, the CDR3 is TGTGCCAGCAGTTTAAAGCGGGAGACAGATACGCAGTATTTT. This codes for CASSLKRETDTQYF.

The J gene is TRBJ2-7, the V gene TRBV28; D not certain. Trimming shortened V by 3 bases and J by 4 bases, and 7 bases separated the two germline ends. Per the germline V gene, CDR1 is MDHEN and CDR2 is SYDVKM. The CDR3 consists of 12 residues. The CDR3 region is CASSLTVYEQYF. The CDR3 DNA follows: TGTGCCAGCAGTTTGACCGTATACGAGCAGTACTTC.

This clone was seen only once. The chain has TRBV13 and TRBJ1-1; 7 bases match TRBD1. The V and J ends lost 5 bases and 4 bases, in that order; junction bases with no gene match: 10. The CDR3 contains 15 residues. Germline V CDR1 and CDR2: PRHDT, FYEKMQ (reference sequence). The CDR3 loop is CASSVPRGLGTEAFF. In nucleotides, the CDR3 is TGTGCCAGCAGCGTACCTAGGGGGCTGGGCACTGAAGCTTTCTTT.

The chain carries TRBV28 and TRBJ1-5, with 10 positions matching TRBD1. CDR1 is MDHEN and CDR2 is SYDVKM in the germline V gene. V dropped 10 bases and J dropped 0; count of bases not matched to a gene: 6. The CDR3 runs to 15 residues. The CDR3 sequence is CAIGTGVNSNQPQHF. CDR3 sequence (DNA): TGTGCCATTGGGACAGGGGTAAATAGCAATCAGCCCCAGCATTTT.

Sample share makes this clone medium-sized. The rearrangement links TRBV20-1 to TRBJ1-2; unclear D gene. The germline V gene has CDR1 DFQATT and CDR2 SNEGSKA (reference sequence). Trimming cost V 1 base and J 8 bases, with 8 bases left between them. CDR3 size: 11 residues. The CDR3, as DNA: TGCAGTGCTAGAGGAAGCTGGGGCTACACCTTC. The encoded protein is CSARGSWGYTF.

The chain has TRBV7-3 and TRBJ2-7; 9 nucleotides align to TRBD2. Germline V lookup: CDR1 SGHTA, CDR2 FQGTGA. The CDR3 is made up of 15 amino acids. Trimming took 5 bases from V and 0 from J; bases not matched to a gene: 5. The CDR3 DNA reads TGTGCCAGCAGCCTTCTAGCGGGAAACTCCTACGAGCAGTACTTC. Protein: CASSLLAGNSYEQYF. The full variable domain, rest sourced from reference TRBV7-3 and TRBJ2-7, is GAGVSQTPSNKVTEKGKYVELRCDPISGHTALYWYRQSLGQGPEFLIYFQGTGAADDSGLPNDRFFAVRPEGSVSTLKIQRTERGDSAVYLCASSLLAGNSYEQYFGPGTRLTVT.

The rearrangement joins TRBV19 to TRBJ2-3; 9 positions match TRBD2. V lost 3 bases and J lost 6; bases outside the gene matches: 10. Germline V gene data show CDR1 as LNHDA and CDR2 as SQIVND (reference sequence). The CDR3 covers 16 residues. The CDR3 DNA is TGTGCCAGTAGTATGGGTAGCGGGAGCCGATGGGATACGCAGTATTTT. Translation: CASSMGSGSRWDTQYF.

The table lists this clone with a few counts. J is TRBJ1-5 and V is TRBV6-1; TRBD1 agrees at 7 bases. Germline V gene lookup returns CDR1 MNHNS and CDR2 SASEGT. This CDR3 spans 14 amino acids. With V trimmed by 3 bases and J by 5 bases, 4 bases remained unmatched. The CDR3 region is CASSEAGGDQPQHF. CDR3 coding DNA: TGTGCCAGCAGTGAGGCAGGGGGTGATCAGCCCCAGCATTTT.

This clone occurred a few times. DNA for the CDR3: TGTGCCAGCAGTACCCCGGGACAGGGCGTAAGTCAGCCCCAGCATTTT. Protein product: CASSTPGQGVSQPQHF. This chain links TRBV28 with TRBJ1-5, with TRBD1 matching over 9 bases. This CDR3 spans 16 amino acids. Germline V gene sequence: CDR1 MDHEN, CDR2 SYDVKM. Trimming cost V 5 bases and J 6 bases; bases outside gene matches: 11. The variable domain in full, with the rest retrieved from reference TRBV28 and TRBJ1-5, is DVKVTQSSRYLVKRTGEKVFLECVQDMDHENMFWYRQDPGLGLRLIYFSYDVKMKEKGDIPEGYSVSREKKERFSLILESASTNQTSMYLCASSTPGQGVSQPQHFGDGTRLSIL.

The chain employs TRBV2 and TRBJ1-1, with D tentatively TRBD1 (5 bases). Germline loops: CDR1 SNHLY, CDR2 FYNNEI. Trimming removed 6 bases at V and 0 bases at J, with 11 bases between. The CDR3 length is 14 residues. DNA for the CDR3: TGTGCCAGCAGGGAGTTGACAGTGAACACTGAAGCTTTCTTT. The encoded protein is CASRELTVNTEAFF. The entire variable domain, with the rest obtained from reference TRBV2 and TRBJ1-1, is as follows: EPEVTQTPSHQVTQMGQEVILRCVPISNHLYFYWYRQILGQKVEFLVSFYNNEISEKSEIFDDQFSVERPDGSNFTLKIRSTKLEDSAMYFCASRELTVNTEAFFGQGTRLTVV.

The J gene is TRBJ2-2, the V gene TRBV19, with TRBD1 matching 10 bases. The V gene's germline CDR1 is LNHDA and CDR2 SQIVND (reference sequence). The CDR3 runs to 14 residues. V shed 7 bases, J shed 6 bases, and the junction held 5 bases outside the gene matches. CDR3 sequence (DNA): TGTGCCAGTACCGACAGGGGGCGCTCCGGGGAGCTGTTTTTT. Protein product: CASTDRGRSGELFF.

The V call is TRBV11-1, the J call TRBJ1-1; weak D call: TRBD1 (5 bases). The CDR3 loop spans 13 amino acids. The germline V and J ends were trimmed by 4 bases and 3 bases, with 9 bases remaining between them. CDR1 is SGHAT, CDR2 FQDESV, per germline (reference sequence). As DNA, the CDR3 is TGTGCCAGCAGCTGGGACGTTTACACTGAAGCTTTCTTT. It is translated as CASSWDVYTEAFF.

The V call is TRBV13, the J call TRBJ1-5; D remains ambiguous. Looked up from germline, CDR1 is PRHDT and CDR2 is FYEKMQ (reference sequence). The CDR3 sequence is 15 residues long. V dropped 5 bases and J dropped 0 bases, with 11 bases sitting between them. The CDR3, as DNA: TGTGCCAGCAGCGATGGACTGATTAGCAATCAGCCCCAGCATTTT. This gives the protein CASSDGLISNQPQHF.

This chain links TRBV27 with TRBJ1-2, with 8 bases identical to TRBD1. This CDR3 region has 14 residues. Losses at the gene ends were 6 bases for V and 4 bases for J; bases not matched to a gene: 7. Germline CDR1 reads MNHEY; CDR2 reads SMNVEV (reference sequence). CDR3 in amino acids: CASRKAGGVYGYTF. The CDR3 region has the DNA TGTGCCAGCAGAAAAGCAGGGGGCGTCTATGGCTACACCTTC.

The chain joins TRBV7-3 to TRBJ1-2, with a weak D call TRBD1 (5 bases). This CDR3 region has 14 residues. V lost 5 bases, J lost 2 bases, and 12 bases lay in between. The germline V gene encodes CDR1 SGHTA and CDR2 FQGTGA. The CDR3 sequence is CASSARGGNYGYTF. The CDR3 DNA follows: TGTGCCAGCAGCGCGAGGGGCGGCAACTATGGCTACACCTTC.

This chain joins TRBV5-1 and TRBJ2-7; D assignment may be TRBD1 or TRBD2 (5 bases each). The V end lost 0 bases, the J end lost 2 bases, and 6 bases lay between the germline ends. The V gene's germline CDR1 is SGHRS and CDR2 YFSETQ. This CDR3 is 13 amino acids long. CDR3 nucleotide sequence: TGCGCCAGCAGCTTGGAGGGACCCTACGAGCAGTACTTC. This encodes CASSLEGPYEQYF.

V and J are TRBV7-2 and TRBJ2-7, with 7 bases lining up with TRBD2. Germline V CDR1 and CDR2: SGHTA, FQGNSA. CDR3 length equals 17 residues. With V trimmed by 7 bases and J by 1 base, 16 bases remained unmatched. The CDR3 DNA reads TGTGCCAGCACCCGAGGCGCGGGGGTAGGCGGGTCCTACGAGCAGTACTTC. It specifies CASTRGAGVGGSYEQYF.

V usage is TRBV12-5 and J usage is TRBJ1-1, with D unresolved. Germline V gives CDR1 LGHNT, CDR2 FRNRAP. The CDR3 is made up of 15 amino acids. V gave up 11 bases and J gave up 3 bases, with 22 bases separating them. The CDR3 coding sequence is TGTGCTGGAAAGGGAATGTCCGCTGATGACACTGAAGCTTTCTTT. As protein: CAGKGMSADDTEAFF.

This chain joins TRBV5-4 and TRBJ1-2; TRBD1 matches at 9 bases. V trimming: 5 bases; J trimming: 2 bases; junction bases outside the gene matches: 4. Germline V CDR1 and CDR2: SGHNT, YYREEE (reference sequence). The length of the CDR3 is 14 residues. This CDR3 is CASRWGTGNYGYTF. The CDR3 DNA follows: TGTGCCAGCAGATGGGGGACAGGGAACTATGGCTACACCTTC.

This clone was detected once. The chain has TRBV5-6 and TRBJ1-2; perhaps TRBD1 as D (5 bases). This CDR3 comprises 14 residues. V was cut by 4 bases and J by 4 bases, with 14 bases left in between. Per the germline V gene, CDR1 is SGHDT and CDR2 is YYEEEE. The CDR3 nucleotides read TGTGCCAGCAGCCTTTCGTGGGGGGTCTATGGCTACACCTTC. Translation gives CASSLSWGVYGYTF.

The CDR3 protein is CASSPPTGDEQYF. The CDR3 nucleotides are TGTGCCAGCAGCCCTCCGACAGGGGACGAGCAGTACTTC. This rearrangement joins TRBV7-9 to TRBJ2-7; TRBD1 aligns across 8 bases. Trimming removed 5 bases from V and 5 bases from J; junction bases left unmatched: 5. The CDR3 is made up of 13 amino acids. Germline V lookup: CDR1 SEHNR, CDR2 FQNEAQ (reference sequence).